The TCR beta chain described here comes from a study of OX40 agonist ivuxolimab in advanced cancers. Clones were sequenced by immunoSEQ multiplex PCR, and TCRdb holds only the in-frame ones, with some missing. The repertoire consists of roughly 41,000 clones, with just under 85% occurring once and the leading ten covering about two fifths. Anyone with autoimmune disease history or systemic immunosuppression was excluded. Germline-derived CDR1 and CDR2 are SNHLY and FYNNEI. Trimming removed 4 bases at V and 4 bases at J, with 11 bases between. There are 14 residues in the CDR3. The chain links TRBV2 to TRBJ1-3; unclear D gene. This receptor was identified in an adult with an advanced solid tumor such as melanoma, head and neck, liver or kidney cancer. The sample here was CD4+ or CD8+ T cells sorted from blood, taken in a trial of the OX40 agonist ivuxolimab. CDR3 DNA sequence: TGTGCCAGCAGTGCGAAGGGTCTCGGAAACACCATATATTTT. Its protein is CASSAKGLGNTIYF.